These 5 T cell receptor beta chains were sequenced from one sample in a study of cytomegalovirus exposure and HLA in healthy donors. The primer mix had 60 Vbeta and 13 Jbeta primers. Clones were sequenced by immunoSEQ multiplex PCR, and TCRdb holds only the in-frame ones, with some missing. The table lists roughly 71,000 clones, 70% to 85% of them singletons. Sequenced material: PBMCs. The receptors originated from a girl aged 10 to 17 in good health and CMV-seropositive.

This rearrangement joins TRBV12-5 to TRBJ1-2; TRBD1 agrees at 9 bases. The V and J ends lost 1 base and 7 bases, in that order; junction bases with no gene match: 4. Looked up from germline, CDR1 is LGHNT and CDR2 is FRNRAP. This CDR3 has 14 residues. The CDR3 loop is CASGLAQGAGGYTF. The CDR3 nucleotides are TGTGCTAGTGGTTTGGCACAGGGGGCAGGTGGCTACACCTTC.

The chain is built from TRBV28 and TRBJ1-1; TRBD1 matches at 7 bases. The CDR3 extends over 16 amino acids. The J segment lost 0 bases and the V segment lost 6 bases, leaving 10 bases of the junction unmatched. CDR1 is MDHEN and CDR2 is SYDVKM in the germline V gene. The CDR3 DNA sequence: TGTGCCAGCAGAGATGACAGGGCAGTCATGAACACTGAAGCTTTCTTT. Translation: CASRDDRAVMNTEAFF.

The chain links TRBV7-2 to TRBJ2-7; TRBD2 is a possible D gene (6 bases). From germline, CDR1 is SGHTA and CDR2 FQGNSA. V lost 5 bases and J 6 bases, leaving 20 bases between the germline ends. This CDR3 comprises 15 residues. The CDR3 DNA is TGTGCCAGCAGCCGCCGGGTGGGAGGAGGATTCGAGCAGTACTTC. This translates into CASSRRVGGGFEQYF.

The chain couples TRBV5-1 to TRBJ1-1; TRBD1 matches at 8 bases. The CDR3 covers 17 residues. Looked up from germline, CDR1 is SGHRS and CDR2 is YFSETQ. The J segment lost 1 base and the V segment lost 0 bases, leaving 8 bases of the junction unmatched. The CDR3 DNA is TGCGCCAGCAGCTTGGAGGTCAGGGGGCGCGGGAACACTGAAGCTTTCTTT. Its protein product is CASSLEVRGRGNTEAFF. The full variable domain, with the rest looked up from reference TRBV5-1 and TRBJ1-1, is KAGVTQTPRYLIKTRGQQVTLSCSPISGHRSVSWYQQTPGQGLQFLFEYFSETQRNKGNFPGRFSGRQFSNSRSEMNVSTLELGDSALYLCASSLEVRGRGNTEAFFGQGTRLTVV.

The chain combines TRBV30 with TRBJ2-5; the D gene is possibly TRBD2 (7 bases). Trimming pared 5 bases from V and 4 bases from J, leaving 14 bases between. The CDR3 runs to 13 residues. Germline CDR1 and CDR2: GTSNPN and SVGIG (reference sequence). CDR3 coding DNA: TGTGCCTGGGTCCTCCGGGGGGCAGAGACCCAGTACTTC. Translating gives CAWVLRGAETQYF. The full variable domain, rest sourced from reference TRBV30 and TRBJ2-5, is SQTIHQWPATLVQPVGSPLSLECTVEGTSNPNLYWYRQAAGRGLQLLFYSVGIGQISSEVPQNLSASRPQDRQFILSSKKLLLSDSGFYLCAWVLRGAETQYFGPGTRLLVL.